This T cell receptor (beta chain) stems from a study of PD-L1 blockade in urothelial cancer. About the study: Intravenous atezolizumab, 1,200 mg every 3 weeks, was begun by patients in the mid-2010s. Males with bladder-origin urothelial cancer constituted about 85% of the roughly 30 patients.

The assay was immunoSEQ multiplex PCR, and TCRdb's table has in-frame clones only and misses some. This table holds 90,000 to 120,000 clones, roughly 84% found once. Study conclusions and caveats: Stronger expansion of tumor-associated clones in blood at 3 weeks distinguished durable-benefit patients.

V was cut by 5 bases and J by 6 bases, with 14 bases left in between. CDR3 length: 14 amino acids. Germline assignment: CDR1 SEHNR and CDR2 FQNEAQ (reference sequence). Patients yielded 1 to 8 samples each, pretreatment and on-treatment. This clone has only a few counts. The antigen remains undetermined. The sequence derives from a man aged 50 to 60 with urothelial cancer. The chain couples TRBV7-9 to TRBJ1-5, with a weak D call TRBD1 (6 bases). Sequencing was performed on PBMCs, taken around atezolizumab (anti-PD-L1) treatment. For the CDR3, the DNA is TGTGCCAGCAGCCCCTCGGGGGGCGGTCAGCCCCAGCATTTT. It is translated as CASSPSGGGQPQHF.